These T cell receptor beta chains were read from a single sample in a study of blood T cell repertoires in COVID-19. The protocol was immunoSEQ multiplex PCR, while the TCRdb copy is restricted to in-frame clones and leaves out a portion. The table has 78,000 or so clones, roughly 86% seen once. Specimen: peripheral blood. These receptors were collected from a man over 45 with active or convalescent COVID-19. Each CDR3 is given with its conserved first and last residue. A D gene is named only where the DNA matches it firmly. Clone size appears in some rows only: once, few, many, or a class for an expanded clone.

V gene,J gene,clone size,D gene,CDR3 DNA,CDR3 protein
TRBV6-7,TRBJ1-6,NA,NA,TGTGCCAGCAGATTAGAGGTCTCCTATAATTCACCCCTCCACTTT,CASRLEVSYNSPLHF
TRBV5-4,TRBJ2-4,NA,TRBD2,TGTGCCAGCAGCACCGGGACTAGAGCCAAAAACATTCAGTACTTC,CASSTGTRAKNIQYF
TRBV24-1,TRBJ2-7,NA,TRBD1,TGTGCCACCAGTGGAGACAGGGGGAACGAGCAGTACTTC,CATSGDRGNEQYF
TRBV5-1,TRBJ2-6,once,NA,TGCGCCAGCAGCTTGGCCCCCACTTCCGGGGCCAACGTCCTGACTTTC,CASSLAPTSGANVLTF
TRBV6-5,TRBJ1-6,NA,TRBD1,TGTGCCAGCAGTTACGCGGGACAGGGAGGATCACCCCTCCACTTT,CASSYAGQGGSPLHF
TRBV6-1,TRBJ1-5,NA,TRBD1,TGTGCCAGCAGTGAAGCGGGGACAGGGATGTCGTATCAGCCCCAGCATTTT,CASSEAGTGMSYQPQHF
TRBV6-1,TRBJ2-5,NA,NA,TGTGCCAGCAGTGAAGGGGACTCCTACCAAGAGACCCAGTACTTC,CASSEGDSYQETQYF
TRBV5-6,TRBJ1-6,NA,NA,TGTGCCAGCAGCTTGGTTCAGGGCTTAGGGCCCCTCCACTTT,CASSLVQGLGPLHF
TRBV5-1,TRBJ1-2,once,TRBD1,TGCGCCAGCGGGGCCCCGGGACAGAACTATGGCTACACCTTC,CASGAPGQNYGYTF
TRBV29-1,TRBJ1-1,NA,NA,TGCAGCGTATCCGACAGGCTATCCTCGTCTGAAGCTTTCTTT,CSVSDRLSSSEAFF
TRBV19,TRBJ1-1,NA,NA,TGTGCCAGTACCCCAGGCCCAATTTGGACTGAAGCTTTCTTT,CASTPGPIWTEAFF
TRBV21-1,TRBJ2-2,NA,NA,TGTGCCAGCAGCAATGACTGGGGACACCGGGGAGCTGTTTTT,CASSNDWGHRGAVF
TRBV3-1/TRBV3-2,TRBJ2-1,NA,TRBD2,TGTGCCAGCAGCCAACCGGGACTAGCTGAAAATGAGCAGTTCTTC,CASSQPGLAENEQFF
TRBV18,TRBJ1-5,NA,NA,TGTGCCAGCTCACCCGACATTACTAATCAGCCCCAGCATTTT,CASSPDITNQPQHF
TRBV10-3,TRBJ1-4,NA,NA,TGTGCCATCAGTGAACAGACCGTTCCTAATGAAAAACTGTTTTTT,CAISEQTVPNEKLFF
TRBV6-2/TRBV6-3,TRBJ1-6,NA,NA,TGTGCCAGCAGTTACGGCAATTCACCCCTCCACTTT,CASSYGNSPLHF
TRBV7-2,TRBJ1-2,once,TRBD1,TGTGCCAGCAGCCCGGGGACAGTGAACTATGGCTACACCTTC,CASSPGTVNYGYTF
TRBV7-7,TRBJ2-5,NA,TRBD2,TGTGCCAGCAGCCCGGGAGGCAGGCGTGATCAAGAGACCCAGTACTTC,CASSPGGRRDQETQYF
TRBV10-3,TRBJ2-5,NA,TRBD2,TGTGCCATCAGTGAGGGTGGCGGGGGGGCCAGTGAGACCCAGTACTTC,CAISEGGGGASETQYF
TRBV5-5,TRBJ1-1,NA,NA,TGTGCCAGCAGCTTGTTTTCGGGTAGAGAAGCTTTCTTT,CASSLFSGREAFF
TRBV6-2/TRBV6-3,TRBJ2-3,NA,NA,TGTGCCAGCAGTTCAAGCGGAGCCTCAGAGGCAGATACGCAGTATTTT,CASSSSGASEADTQYF
TRBV2,TRBJ2-5,NA,TRBD2,TGTGCCAGCGGTGGCGGGGGGGGCGAGACCCAGTACTTC,CASGGGGGETQYF
TRBV19,TRBJ2-2,NA,TRBD2,TGTGCCAGTAGTATTAGTAGCGGGCGAGAACACCGGGGAGCTGTTTTT,CASSISSGREHRGAVF
TRBV28,TRBJ2-7,NA,NA,TGTGCCAGCAGCGCAGGGTGGGTCGAGCAGTACTTC,CASSAGWVEQYF